The sequence of this T cell receptor beta chain was determined in a study of ipilimumab plus nivolumab after autologous stem cell transplantation (dated by TCRdb to the early 2020s). General notes on the study: The median number of doses received by trial patients was about five for ipilimumab and fewer than 10 for nivolumab. High-risk transplant-naive patients and patients relapsing within 3 years of a first autologous transplant were included in the myeloma cohort. The trial enrolled patients with high-risk diffuse large B cell lymphoma, mature T cell lymphoma, or multiple myeloma undergoing autologous transplant. The intent-to-treat population of the trial consisted of roughly 38 patients.

Comment on this clone: Its binding antigen is unknown. Nothing much larger sits one base from this clone, and base qualities are not available.

Checkpoint therapy began 14 to 28 days after autologous transplant, with ipilimumab given at 1 mg/kg intravenously on day 1 of selected weeks. Patients received nivolumab at 3 mg/kg intravenously on day 1 of weeks 1, 4, 7, 10, and every two weeks through week 26. This was a Phase Ib clinical trial that tested ipilimumab plus nivolumab, given as combined checkpoint inhibition, for consolidation following autologous stem cell transplantation. Receptor amplification or capture employed the immunoSEQ multiplex PCR assay. TCRdb limited this immuneACCESS table to in-frame rearrangements with V and J called. A share of clones is missing; checked studies link under half to unresolved V genes, and the rest is unexplained. The sample table records 6,000 to 8,000 clones; more than 80% of these occur just once. More than 4.5% of the sample comes from the top ten. On the study overall, not on this receptor specifically: Combined checkpoint inhibition appeared tolerable as post-transplant consolidation, according to the authors' conclusion. The authors stated that profiles of the T cell receptor repertoire, regulatory T cell phenotype and gut microbiota provided a biologic rationale for studying this approach further.

From its cysteine to its phenylalanine, the CDR3 spans 13 amino acids. CDR3 DNA is the only sequence kept; it has 39 bases, read in frame from the first base. A distance of 3 bases separates the germline ends of V and J, which lose 0 bases and 1 base respectively. The germline V gene sets CDR1 to SGHNT and CDR2 to YENEEA. This sequence uses TRBV11-3 and TRBJ1-1, with no confidently assigned D gene. The receptor was isolated from a female donor with multiple myeloma. The sample in question was PBMCs, obtained in a trial of ipilimumab plus nivolumab as post-transplant consolidation. Here the CDR3 is given as CASSLEQNTEAFF. The nucleotide sequence reads TGTGCCAGCAGCTTAGAACAGAACACTGAAGCTTTCTTT.